This T cell receptor (beta chain) originates from a study of T cell repertoires in cytomegalovirus infection (dated by TCRdb to between 2018 and 2021). Turning to the overall study: Donor HLA type was relevant to the analysis, as public TCR beta signatures indicated carriage of CMV infection together with the matching HLA type. Overall study results and their limits: Carriers of CMV infection plus the relevant HLA type were discriminated by the cumulative frequency of public TCR beta family members in the study cohort and in an independent approximately 350-donor cohort. The ex vivo response was dominated by HLA-C-restricted CMV-specific TCR beta clonotypes, which also provided the single most frequent clonotype in two of eight donors.

The sequencer was an Illumina HiSeq 1500. The public reads were reanalyzed by TCRdb: fastp trimming at Q25, MiXCR alignment, in-frame beta chains only. Every distinct CDR3 protein forms one entry, paired with its most common genes and DNA. This sample comprises about 130,000 distinct CDR3 sequences, roughly 9% of them detected only once. In total, the top ten clones hold roughly a tenth of the sample. As concerns this clonotype: Its antigen remains undetermined. No quality values exist for individual bases; no much larger clone is one base distant.

CDR1 and CDR2 are drawn from the germline V gene (reference sequence): DFQATT, SNEGSKA. The CDR3 sequence holds 12 residues, the cysteine and phenylalanine included. Left in the record is the CDR3 DNA by itself, 36 bases read in frame from the first base. Material: PBMCs. This chain joins TRBV20-1 to TRBJ1-1; a tentative D call is TRBD1 (5 bases match). The clonotype comes from a human donor in good health (CMV status not recorded). Some clones in this sample may be carry-over from other donors' samples. The base sequence is TGCAGCGTATCCAGGGTTAACACTGAAGCTTTCTTT. Translation gives CSVSRVNTEAFF.